Each of the 16 T cell receptor beta chains below was sequenced from the same sample in a study of T-cell reconstitution after alpha-beta-depleted transplantation in children. Unique molecular identifiers featured in how the TCRbeta library was prepared. A single record per CDR3 protein comes from TCRdb applying MiXCR to the PCR reads. The repertoire holds about 230,000 distinct CDR3 sequences, with approximately 10% as singletons. The sample in question was PBMCs from the stem cell graft donor, obtained from the stem cell graft. The receptors were gathered from a human donor who donated a stem cell graft to a child with acute lymphoblastic leukemia.

This chain joins TRBV5-4 and TRBJ2-1, with 14 bases lining up with TRBD2. The V segment lost 2 bases and the J segment 0 bases; nucleotides outside the gene matches: 4. Germline CDR1 reads SGHNT; CDR2 reads YYREEE (reference sequence). The CDR3 spans 18 residues. For the CDR3, the DNA is TGTGCCAGCAGCTTCGGGACTAGCGGGGGTAGCTCCTACAATGAGCAGTTCTTC. It yields the protein CASSFGTSGGSSYNEQFF.

In this sample, this clonotype turned up many times. The chain joins TRBV12-3 or TRBV12-4 to TRBJ2-7; 9 bases match TRBD1. The CDR3 loop spans 15 amino acids. V was pared by 0 bases and J by 2 bases, with 2 bases of the junction left unmatched. CDR3 nucleotides: TGTGCCAGCAGTTTAGCGGGGACAGGGACCTACGAGCAGTACTTC. Protein sequence: CASSLAGTGTYEQYF.

This clonotype showed up just a few times. The rearrangement uses TRBV2 and TRBJ2-7; possibly TRBD1 for D (5 bases). Germline CDR1 and CDR2: SNHLY and FYNNEI. Trimming left V 7 bases short and J 7 bases short, with 14 bases between. The CDR3 spans 12 residues. CDR3 nucleotides: TGTGCCAGCACAGGGCAGCCCAGGGAGCAGTACTTC. This translates into CASTGQPREQYF.

This clonotype occurred a few times. This chain connects TRBV6-1 to TRBJ1-1, with D unclear. Between the trimmed V and J ends, which lost 7 bases and 0 bases, there was a span of 12 bases. The germline V gene encodes CDR1 MNHNS and CDR2 SASEGT. This CDR3 comprises 14 residues. CDR3 sequence reads: CASTQGTLNTEAFF. The CDR3 DNA reads as TGTGCCAGCACCCAAGGTACTTTGAACACTGAAGCTTTCTTT.

This clonotype has just a few counts. The chain joins TRBV3-1 to TRBJ2-1, with 9 bases matching TRBD2. Unmatched junction bases numbered 7, after V lost 0 bases and J lost 10 bases. CDR3 size: 15 residues. Germline-derived CDR1 and CDR2 are LGHDT and YNNKEL (reference sequence). CDR3: CASSQEVAGAYEQFF. The CDR3 bases are TGTGCCAGCAGCCAAGAGGTAGCGGGGGCGTACGAGCAGTTCTTC.

This clonotype has at least ten counts. The chain couples TRBV29-1 to TRBJ2-2; TRBD1 aligns across 10 bases. Losses at the gene ends were 4 bases for V and 3 bases for J; bases not matched to a gene: 5. This CDR3 spans 15 amino acids. Germline V lookup: CDR1 SQVTM, CDR2 ANQGSEA. The CDR3 protein is CSVGGGQGYTGELFF. The CDR3 DNA is TGCAGCGTTGGCGGGGGACAGGGGTACACCGGGGAGCTGTTTTTT.

In this sample, this clonotype turned up many times. The rearrangement uses TRBV27 and TRBJ2-2; D remains ambiguous. V was pared by 6 bases and J by 0 bases, with 5 bases between. This CDR3 region has 13 residues. CDR1 MNHEY and CDR2 SMNVEV come from the germline V gene (reference sequence). The CDR3 protein is CASSGTNTGELFF. CDR3 bases: TGTGCCAGCAGCGGAACGAACACCGGGGAGCTGTTTTTT.

The sample holds a few counts of this clonotype. This chain uses TRBV25-1 with TRBJ2-5; 7 bases line up with TRBD1. CDR1 MGHDK and CDR2 SYGVNS come from the germline V gene. The CDR3 has 13 residues. After removal of 7 bases from V and 5 bases from J, the junction contained 7 bases not matched to a gene. DNA for the CDR3: TGTGCCAGCAAAACAGGGGTGGGGGAGACCCAGTACTTC. It is translated as CASKTGVGETQYF.

This clonotype occurred many times. V and J are TRBV30 and TRBJ2-7; a weak D match, TRBD1 (7 bases). Germline V gives CDR1 GTSNPN, CDR2 SVGIG (reference sequence). Trimming pared 3 bases from V and 9 bases from J, leaving 15 bases between. The CDR3 consists of 12 residues. The CDR3 is CAWREGTVWQYF. The CDR3 DNA reads as TGTGCCTGGAGGGAGGGGACAGTCTGGCAGTACTTC.

V usage is TRBV11-2 and J usage is TRBJ2-1; D possibly corresponds to TRBD2 (6 bases). CDR1 is SGHAT, CDR2 FQNNGV, per germline. Trimming took 5 bases from V and 9 from J, leaving 17 bases between them. The CDR3 is made up of 14 amino acids. CDR3 DNA: TGTGCCAGCAGCCAAACACAGCGGCGGGGTGAGCAGTTCTTC. Protein product: CASSQTQRRGEQFF.

A few counts support this clonotype. In DNA, the CDR3 is TGTGCCAGCAGCCAAGACAGGGCGAACACTGAAGCTTTCTTT. This sequence encodes CASSQDRANTEAFF. The chain employs TRBV7-2 and TRBJ1-1; 7 positions agree with TRBD1. The CDR3 contains 14 residues. CDR1 SGHTA and CDR2 FQGNSA come from the germline V gene. J lost 1 base, V lost 5 bases, and 4 bases had no gene match.

V usage is TRBV27 and J usage is TRBJ2-7, with 9 bases identical to TRBD2. CDR1 and CDR2 from the germline V gene are MNHEY and SMNVEV (reference sequence). Unmatched junction bases numbered 7, after V lost 7 bases and J lost 3 bases. This CDR3 is 14 amino acids long. CDR3 loop: CASKAGGMNYEQYF. Here the CDR3 DNA reads TGTGCCAGCAAGGCGGGGGGGATGAACTACGAGCAGTACTTC.

This clonotype was picked up a small number of times. The V gene is TRBV30, the J gene TRBJ2-1; TRBD2 aligns across 7 bases. From germline, CDR1 is GTSNPN and CDR2 SVGIG (reference sequence). With V trimmed by 2 bases and J by 6 bases, 10 bases remained unmatched. The CDR3 is 15 residues long. CDR3 in DNA: TGTGCCTGGAGTTCCTGGGGGGGGGACTTCAATGAGCAGTTCTTC. It codes for CAWSSWGGDFNEQFF.

This clonotype was detected ten times or more. The DNA for the CDR3 is TGTGCCAGCAGTTTTCGTACGGCGCACGGTGAAAAACTGTTTTTT. This gives the protein CASSFRTAHGEKLFF. The chain couples TRBV12-3 or TRBV12-4 to TRBJ1-4, with D unresolved. The CDR3 loop spans 15 amino acids. Trimming removed 3 bases from V and 7 bases from J, with 15 bases in between.

CDR3 DNA: TGTGCCAGCAGTCCCGGACAGGGTGAGAATGAGCAGTTCTTC. Its translation is CASSPGQGENEQFF. This chain joins TRBV27 and TRBJ2-1; 8 bases line up with TRBD1. Unmatched junction bases numbered 7, after V lost 5 bases and J lost 7 bases. CDR3 length equals 14 residues. The germline CDR1 and CDR2 sequences are MNHEY and SMNVEV (reference sequence).

This clonotype was counted many times. The chain links TRBV10-2 to TRBJ1-1; D is unresolved. Germline CDR1 is WSHSY and CDR2 is SAAADI. The CDR3 is 15 residues long. V was pared by 4 bases and J by 4 bases, with 16 bases between. The DNA for the CDR3 is TGCGCCAGCAGTGTCCCCAGTGATGTGGGCACTGAAGCTTTCTTT. Translating gives CASSVPSDVGTEAFF.